The clone carrying this T cell receptor beta chain came up once. Germline V CDR1 and CDR2: SGHRS, YFSETQ. CDR3 size: 15 residues. The V gene end was trimmed by 1 base and the J gene end by 4 bases; junction bases not matched to a gene: 4. TCRB CDR3 was amplified from 2 ug genomic DNA or less. TCRdb's table, derived via immunoSEQ multiplex PCR, lists solely in-frame clones and lacks some. The sample holds some 90,000 clones, 70% to 90% seen once. These data come from a study of glioma-infiltrating T cells after dendritic cell vaccination. Study as a whole: Glioblastoma patients came from Phase I and II dendritic cell vaccination trials.

As to time point: after dendritic cell vaccination, including at tumor progression/relapse. This clonotype was sampled from a human donor with glioblastoma. Source: blood, taken after dendritic cell vaccination. V usage is TRBV5-1 and J usage is TRBJ2-1; 8 positions match TRBD1. Here the CDR3 DNA reads TGCGCCAGCAGCTTGCGCACAGGGGGGTACAATGAGCAGTTCTTC. This translates into CASSLRTGGYNEQFF.